Listed below are T cell receptor beta chains from one sample, sequenced in a study of shared clonotypes between healthy human individuals. Profiled with immunoSEQ multiplex PCR; TCRdb holds only in-frame clones, not every one. The sample lists over 2 million clones, roughly 96% occurring once. Sequenced input: naive CD4+ T cells sorted from blood. Every receptor here comes from a man in his late teens or twenties in good health. The CDR3 runs from the conserved cysteine through the conserved F or W. A D gene is named only where the DNA matches it firmly. Not every row has a clone size; where given, it reads once, few, many or a size class.

>TRBV5-5|.|TRBJ2-1|TRBD2
TGTGCCAGCAGCTTGGACAGGACTAGCCGGAATGAGCAGTTCTTC
CASSLDRTSRNEQFF
>TRBV18|.|TRBJ2-7|.
TGTGCCAGCTCACAGCTGACGGGGACCTACGAGCAGTACTTC
CASSQLTGTYEQYF
>TRBV5-8|.|TRBJ1-6|.
TGTGCCAGCAGCTTCGGGGGCGCTTATTATAATTCACCCCTCCACTTT
CASSFGGAYYNSPLHF
>TRBV5-1|.|TRBJ2-3|.
TGCGCCAGCAGCCCGGGATGGCTGGCAGATACGCAGTATTTT
CASSPGWLADTQYF
>TRBV9|.|TRBJ1-1|.
TGTGCCAGCAGCCTAGGGACGCTGAACACTGAAGCTTTCTTT
CASSLGTLNTEAFF
>TRBV11-2|.|TRBJ2-7|.
TGTGCCAGCAGCTTAGGGCAGTTCCAAGCCTACGAGCAGTACTTC
CASSLGQFQAYEQYF
>TRBV19|.|TRBJ1-2|.
TGTGCCAGTAGTATAGAAACAGAGAACTATGGCTACACCTTC
CASSIETENYGYTF
>TRBV30|.|TRBJ2-5|.
TGTGCCTGGAACCAAGGGGTTGGCGAGACCCAGTACTTC
CAWNQGVGETQYF
>TRBV4-2|.|TRBJ1-2|.
TGTGCCAGCAGCCAAGATTCCGTCACCATCTATGGCTACACCTTC
CASSQDSVTIYGYTF
>TRBV2|.|TRBJ2-2|.
TGTGCCAGCAGTGTTACGGGGGCCCACACCGGGGAGCTGTTTTTT
CASSVTGAHTGELFF
>TRBV7-2|.|TRBJ1-1|TRBD1
TGTGCCAGCAGACCGAGGACAGGGGACACTGAAGCTTTCTTT
CASRPRTGDTEAFF
>TRBV7-9|.|TRBJ2-5|.
TGTGCCAGCAGCTTAGTAGAGACACTCCAAGAGACCCAGTACTTC
CASSLVETLQETQYF
>TRBV9|.|TRBJ2-3|.
TGTGCCAGCAGCGTAGCTTCCGGGAGTGGCACAGATACGCAGTATTTT
CASSVASGSGTDTQYF
>TRBV29-1|.|TRBJ1-2|.
TGCAGCGCCGTATGGGGGAACTATGGCTACACCTTC
CSAVWGNYGYTF
>TRBV4-3|.|TRBJ2-7|TRBD1
TGCGCCAGCAGCGAAGGAGGCCGGACAGGGGTCTACGAGCAGTACTTC
CASSEGGRTGVYEQYF
>TRBV9|.|TRBJ2-3|TRBD1
TGTGCCAGCAGCATAAGTGGGACAGGGGTCACAGATACGCAGTATTTT
CASSISGTGVTDTQYF
>TRBV6-6|.|TRBJ2-1|TRBD2
TGTGCCAGCAGTTACGGACTAGCGGGGGACAATGAGCAGTTCTTC
CASSYGLAGDNEQFF
>TRBV4-3|.|TRBJ2-7|TRBD2
TGCGCCAGCAGCCTTGTAGCCTTAACTAGCGGGGAATCCTACGAGCAGTACTTC
CASSLVALTSGESYEQYF
>TRBV19|.|TRBJ1-1|.
TGTGCCAGTAGTATTACCGAGGGAATTGAAGCTTTCTTT
CASSITEGIEAFF
>TRBV5-6|.|TRBJ2-3|.
TGTGCCAGCAGCTTGGGGTTGACGGATACGCAGTATTTT
CASSLGLTDTQYF
>TRBV4-1|.|TRBJ2-5|TRBD2
TGCGCCAGCAGCCAATTGACTAGCGGCCCCAAGACCCAGTACTTC
CASSQLTSGPKTQYF
>TRBV9|.|TRBJ2-7|.
TGTGCCAGCAGCGGGACAGAGGGATTTCGGGAGCAGTACTTC
CASSGTEGFREQYF
>TRBV10-2|.|TRBJ2-7|TRBD1
TGCGCCAGCAGTGAGGAGGGGACAGCAATCGAGCAGTACTTC
CASSEEGTAIEQYF
>TRBV27|.|TRBJ1-5|.
TGTGCCAGCAGTTATGGAGTCACCAATCAGCCCCAGCATTTT
CASSYGVTNQPQHF
>TRBV4-1|.|TRBJ2-5|.
TGCGCCAGCAGCCAAGGGTTGTCGGCTAGCGTTCAAGAGACCCAGTACTTC
CASSQGLSASVQETQYF
>TRBV25-1|.|TRBJ1-6|.
.
CASSTSGHSSPLHF
>TRBV29-1|.|TRBJ2-5|TRBD2
TGCAGCGCCATCCCCATGCGGGAGAGGGCCCAAGAGACCCAGTACTTC
CSAIPMRERAQETQYF
>TRBV7-2|.|TRBJ2-7|.
TGTGCCAGCAGCTCCGGAAACCCCTACGAGCAGTACTTC
CASSSGNPYEQYF
>TRBV19|.|TRBJ2-7|.
TGTGCCAGACCCCAGGGGCCGAGGAGCTCCTACGAGCAGTACTTC
CARPQGPRSSYEQYF
>TRBV10-2|.|TRBJ2-7|TRBD1
TGCGCCAGCAGTCAGCCGGGACAGGGCCACGAGCAGTACTTC
CASSQPGQGHEQYF
>TRBV6-6|.|TRBJ1-2|TRBD1
TGTGCCAGCAGTTACTCAACCGGACAGGGGCGCTATGGCTACACCTTC
CASSYSTGQGRYGYTF
>TRBV30|once|TRBJ2-7|TRBD2
TGTGCCTGGAGTGGACGACTAGCGGGAAACGAGCAGTACTTC
CAWSGRLAGNEQYF
>TRBV6-6|.|TRBJ2-3|TRBD2
TGTGCCAGCAGAGCGGGGGGGAGGCCAGATACGCAGTATTTT
CASRAGGRPDTQYF
>TRBV4-2|.|TRBJ2-2|.
TGTGCCAGCAGCCAGGGCCAGAACACCGGGGAGCTGTTTTTT
CASSQGQNTGELFF
>TRBV6-5|.|TRBJ2-3|TRBD1
TGTGCCAGCAGCCCCGGACAGGGGAGCACAGATACGCAGTATTTT
CASSPGQGSTDTQYF